These 4 T cell receptor beta chains originate from one sample sequenced in a study of blood T cells in healthy people across ages (dated by TCRdb to 2013 to 2016). The method was 5' RACE. The listed sequencing device is Illumina HiSeq 2500. A second roughly 6 to 11 cycle PCR used a sample-barcoded 5' primer and a J-beta primer mix. The public sequencing data were trimmed at Q25 with fastp and processed into clonotypes with MiXCR by TCRdb, which kept only in-frame beta chains. Merged by CDR3 protein, the rows form single entries marked with the most common genes and DNA. Counted in this sample were fewer than 700,000 distinct CDR3 sequences; around 41% of them appeared once. The ten largest clones add up to roughly 30% of the sample. The sequencing sample was made of blood. These receptors all come from a man aged 80 or over in good health.

In DNA form, the CDR3 reads TGTGCCAGCAGCTTAGGCGCAGGGAGGAACACTGAAGCTTTCTTT. Encoded protein: CASSLGAGRNTEAFF. The chain carries TRBV7-9 and TRBJ1-1; possible D gene TRBD1, 5 bases. The CDR3 consists of 15 residues. The germline V gene has CDR1 SEHNR and CDR2 FQNEAQ (reference sequence). V dropped 1 base and J dropped 1 base, with 10 bases sitting between them.

This clonotype was counted only a few times. V gene TRBV29-1 combines with J gene TRBJ2-1, with D perhaps given as TRBD1 or TRBD2 (6 bases each). The CDR3 has 16 amino acids. The V gene lost 3 bases and the J gene lost 7 bases, with 22 bases spanning the gap. Per germline, CDR1 SQVTM and CDR2 ANQGSEA. CDR3 sequence: CSVEGGHRDRKNEQFF. In DNA, the CDR3 is TGCAGCGTTGAGGGGGGACACCGGGACCGAAAAAATGAGCAGTTCTTC.

The genes are TRBV27 and TRBJ2-2; weak D call: TRBD1 (6 bases). The CDR3 is made up of 15 amino acids. Looked up from germline, CDR1 is MNHEY and CDR2 is SMNVEV (reference sequence). V was clipped by 6 bases and J by 1 base, with 12 bases between them. The CDR3 DNA follows: TGTGCCAGCAGCCCTTCGGACAGGAACACCGGGGAGCTGTTTTTT. Translating gives CASSPSDRNTGELFF.

Concerning this clonotype itself: One junction end disagrees with the germline gene, perhaps due to a read error. The chain employs TRBV29-1 and TRBJ1-2; D is unresolved. Germline V lookup: CDR1 SQVTM, CDR2 ANQGSEA. This CDR3 comprises 12 residues. CDR3 loop: CSVEGSNYGCTF. The CDR3 DNA reads as TGCAGCGTTGAGGGGTCTAACTATGGCTGCACCTTC.